The sample holds a few counts of the clone carrying this T cell receptor beta chain. No antigen is known for it. This sample was taken from a study of cytomegalovirus exposure and HLA in healthy donors. Measured with immunoSEQ multiplex PCR; TCRdb has only the in-frame clones, and not every one. This table holds 200,000 to 250,000 clones, approximately 80% found once. Germline CDR1 WNHNN, CDR2 SYGVQD (reference sequence). CDR3 size: 17 residues. V lost 10 bases and J lost 4; bases outside the gene matches: 13. Broader study findings: One later analysis, an examination of the 90 to 150 validation repertoires, found that first-cohort TCR clusters tended to co-occur in them.

The sequence derives from a woman aged 25-40 years in good health and CMV-seropositive. The chain joins TRBV10-1 to TRBJ2-2; 12 nucleotides align to TRBD2. Material for sequencing was PBMCs. CDR3 bases: TGCGCCACCAGCGCCCGATCGGGACTAGCGGGCACCGGGGAGCTGTTTTTT. Its translation is CATSARSGLAGTGELFF.